This T cell receptor beta chain was profiled in a study of blood T cells in healthy people across ages. Study-wide findings and caveats: In these data, TCR beta diversity tracked strongly with naive T cell percentage.

About this clonotype itself: Its antigen is currently unknown.

With a J-beta primer mix and a sample-barcoded 5' primer, a second PCR ran 7 to 11 cycles. Each cDNA molecule, via a template-switch adaptor with 12 random nucleotides, was tagged. MiXCR, applied by TCRdb to the 5' RACE reads, yields one record per CDR3 protein. In the table there are more than 700,000 distinct CDR3 sequences, roughly 50% of which are singletons. There were at least 5.5 micrograms of total RNA extracted from every sample. The CDR3 loop spans 13 amino acids. V lost 6 bases and J 6 bases, leaving 14 bases between the germline ends. CDR1 SNHLY and CDR2 FYNNEI come from the germline V gene.

The sample comprised blood. The chain couples TRBV2 to TRBJ1-2; D is ambiguous. The sequence was obtained from a man older than 75 in good health. The CDR3 coding sequence is TGTGCCAGCAGCCCACGGAGCGTGGATGGCTACACCTTC. This sequence encodes CASSPRSVDGYTF.